The 15 T cell receptor beta chains in this list originate from one sample, sequenced in a study of CD8 T cell repertoires and HIV-1 epitope variants. Method: immunoSEQ multiplex PCR; TCRdb's copy keeps in-frame clones and lacks some. Here the sample spans about 6,000 clones, roughly 65% being singletons. No antigen has been identified for these receptors. Material for sequencing was cultured CD8+ T cells derived from PBMCs. All receptors come from a male donor with HIV.

This clone was seen a handful of times. This rearrangement joins TRBV10-3 to TRBJ1-6; D gene uncertain. The CDR3 covers 14 residues. Germline-derived CDR1 and CDR2 are ENHRY and SYGVKD. V was pared by 2 bases and J by 9 bases, with 11 bases between. The CDR3: CAISEPDGGSPLHF. CDR3 coding DNA: TGTGCCATCAGTGAGCCGGACGGCGGTTCACCCCTCCACTTT.

This chain connects TRBV7-8 to TRBJ2-5, with D perhaps matching TRBD2 (6 bases). Trimming cost V 1 base and J 7 bases, with 16 bases left between them. CDR1 is SGHVS, CDR2 FQNEAQ, per germline. The CDR3 length is 15 residues. CDR3 DNA: TGTGCCAGCAGCTTAGGCCCGGCGGGAATCGGGACCCAGTACTTC. Translation gives CASSLGPAGIGTQYF.

This sequence joins TRBV28 and TRBJ2-7, with TRBD2 matching 12 bases. Trimming at V came to 8 bases and at J to 4 bases, leaving 15 bases not matched to a gene. This CDR3 spans 17 amino acids. In germline, CDR1 is MDHEN, CDR2 SYDVKM. The CDR3 DNA sequence: TGTGCCAGCGAGCCTCCTAGCGGGAGGGCCGGGGGGTACGAGCAGTACTTC. This sequence encodes CASEPPSGRAGGYEQYF. The whole variable domain, filled in from reference TRBV28 and TRBJ2-7, reads DVKVTQSSRYLVKRTGEKVFLECVQDMDHENMFWYRQDPGLGLRLIYFSYDVKMKEKGDIPEGYSVSREKKERFSLILESASTNQTSMYLCASEPPSGRAGGYEQYFGPGTRLTVT.

V and J are TRBV4-1 and TRBJ2-5; TRBD1 aligns across 7 bases. Trimming at V came to 3 bases and at J to 0 bases, leaving 4 bases not matched to a gene. This CDR3 contains 15 residues. CDR1 is MGHRA and CDR2 is YSYEKL in the germline V gene. The CDR3 DNA is TGCGCCAGCAGCCATATAGGACAGGACCAAGAGACCCAGTACTTC. As protein: CASSHIGQDQETQYF.

This clone was detected only a few times. This chain joins TRBV9 and TRBJ1-6; D unclear. V lost 2 bases and J lost 1, with 4 bases in between. The CDR3 runs to 14 residues. Germline V gives CDR1 SGDLS, CDR2 YYNGEE. CDR3 in amino acids: CASSVGSYNSPLHF. In nucleotides, the CDR3 is TGTGCCAGCAGCGTTGGTTCCTATAATTCACCCCTCCACTTT. The full variable domain, its missing parts supplied by reference TRBV9 and TRBJ1-6, is DSGVTQTPKHLITATGQRVTLRCSPRSGDLSVYWYQQSLDQGLQFLIQYYNGEERAKGNILERFSAQQFPDLHSELNLSSLELGDSALYFCASSVGSYNSPLHFGNGTRLTVT.

This chain connects TRBV5-6 to TRBJ2-1, with 7 bases identical to TRBD1. Germline CDR1 and CDR2: SGHDT and YYEEEE. The CDR3 consists of 17 residues. Trimming took 4 bases from V and 3 from J; bases not matched to a gene: 13. The CDR3 DNA reads as TGTGCCAGCAGCACCACACAGGGGCCGGACCTCTACAATGAGCAGTTCTTC. Translating it yields CASSTTQGPDLYNEQFF.

The rearrangement links TRBV5-1 to TRBJ1-3; D might be TRBD1 (5 bases). V lost 1 base, J lost 2 bases, and 16 bases lay in between. CDR3 length: 17 residues. Germline V gene data show CDR1 as SGHRS and CDR2 as YFSETQ. The CDR3 bases are TGCGCCAGCAGCTTGACCACACAGGTCTTGGCTGGAAACACCATATATTTT. Protein product: CASSLTTQVLAGNTIYF.

The V and J genes are TRBV6-5 and TRBJ2-5, with 11 bases that match TRBD2. The CDR3 spans 16 residues. The V gene end was trimmed by 0 bases and the J gene end by 1 base; junction bases not matched to a gene: 1. The germline V gene has CDR1 MNHEY and CDR2 SVGAGI. The CDR3 is CASSYSGTSGQETQYF. The CDR3 DNA reads TGTGCCAGCAGTTACTCCGGGACTAGCGGCCAAGAGACCCAGTACTTC.

The genes are TRBV6-5 and TRBJ2-2, with D perhaps matching TRBD1 (5 bases). Looked up from germline, CDR1 is MNHEY and CDR2 is SVGAGI. V dropped 0 bases and J dropped 1 base, with 9 bases sitting between them. This CDR3 has 16 residues. The CDR3 coding sequence is TGTGCCAGCAGTTACTCCCCAGGGCGGAACACCGGGGAGCTGTTTTTT. Amino acid sequence: CASSYSPGRNTGELFF.

This chain links TRBV30 with TRBJ1-1; D remains unclear. From germline, CDR1 is GTSNPN and CDR2 SVGIG (reference sequence). V lost 0 bases and J 0 bases, leaving 17 bases between the germline ends. CDR3 length: 17 residues. The CDR3 reads CAWSVQDFHSLNTEAFF. DNA of the CDR3: TGTGCCTGGAGTGTACAAGACTTCCACTCATTGAACACTGAAGCTTTCTTT.

The chain has TRBV7-2 and TRBJ2-7; maybe TRBD2 (6 bases). Trimming cost V 5 bases and J 4 bases, with 12 bases left between them. This CDR3 has 13 amino acids. The V gene's germline CDR1 is SGHTA and CDR2 FQGNSA. CDR3 loop: CASSRWAGYEQYF. For the CDR3, the DNA is TGTGCCAGCAGCCGGTGGGCGGGATACGAGCAGTACTTC.

The rearrangement uses TRBV10-3 and TRBJ2-2; TRBD1 matches 7 bases. This CDR3 is 16 amino acids long. V trimming: 5 bases; J trimming: 6 bases; junction bases outside the gene matches: 12. The V gene's germline CDR1 is ENHRY and CDR2 SYGVKD. The CDR3 nucleotides read TGTGCCATCAGTACTACAGGGGAAGGCCCCGCCGGGGAGCTGTTTTTT. As protein: CAISTTGEGPAGELFF.

CDR3 residues: CASSPMGASTDTQYF. The CDR3 bases are TGCGCCAGCAGCCCGATGGGGGCTAGCACAGATACGCAGTATTTT. The chain joins TRBV5-1 to TRBJ2-3; a possible D gene is TRBD1 (6 bases). The V end was cut by 4 bases, the J end by 0 bases, with 12 bases between. This CDR3 has 15 residues. Germline V gives CDR1 SGHRS, CDR2 YFSETQ.

A single count supports this clone. The genes are TRBV19 and TRBJ2-1; 8 bases line up with TRBD2. The CDR3 loop spans 15 amino acids. In germline, CDR1 is LNHDA, CDR2 SQIVND (reference sequence). The V gene end was trimmed by 5 bases and the J gene end by 2 bases; junction bases not matched to a gene: 5. The CDR3 reads CASSVSGSTYNEQFF. CDR3 coding DNA: TGTGCCAGTAGTGTGAGCGGGAGTACCTACAATGAGCAGTTCTTC.

This clone has just a few counts. J is TRBJ1-2 and V is TRBV10-1; a weak D match, TRBD1 (5 bases). Trimming took 3 bases from V and 4 from J, leaving 18 bases between them. CDR3 length: 16 amino acids. Germline V gives CDR1 WNHNN, CDR2 SYGVQD (reference sequence). The DNA for the CDR3 is TGCGCCAGCAGTGATTCTGGGATGCAGGGAAGCTATGGCTACACCTTC. It is translated as CASSDSGMQGSYGYTF.